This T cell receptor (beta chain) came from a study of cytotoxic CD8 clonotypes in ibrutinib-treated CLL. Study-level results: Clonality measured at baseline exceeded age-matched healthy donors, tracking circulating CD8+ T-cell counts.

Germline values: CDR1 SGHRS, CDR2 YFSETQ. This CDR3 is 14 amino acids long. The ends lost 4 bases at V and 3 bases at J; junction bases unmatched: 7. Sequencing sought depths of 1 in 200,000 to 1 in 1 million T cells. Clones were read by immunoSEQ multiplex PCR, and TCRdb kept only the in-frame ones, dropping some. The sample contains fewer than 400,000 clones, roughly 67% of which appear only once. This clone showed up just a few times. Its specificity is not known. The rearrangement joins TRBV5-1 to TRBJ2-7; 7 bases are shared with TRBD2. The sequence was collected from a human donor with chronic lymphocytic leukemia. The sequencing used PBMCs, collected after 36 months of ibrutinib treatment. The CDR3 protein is CASSGRDYLYEQYF. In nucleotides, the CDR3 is TGCGCCAGCAGCGGCCGGGACTACCTCTACGAGCAGTACTTC. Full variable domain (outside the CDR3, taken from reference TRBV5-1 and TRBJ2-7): KAGVTQTPRYLIKTRGQQVTLSCSPISGHRSVSWYQQTPGQGLQFLFEYFSETQRNKGNFPGRFSGRQFSNSRSEMNVSTLELGDSALYLCASSGRDYLYEQYFGPGTRLTVT.